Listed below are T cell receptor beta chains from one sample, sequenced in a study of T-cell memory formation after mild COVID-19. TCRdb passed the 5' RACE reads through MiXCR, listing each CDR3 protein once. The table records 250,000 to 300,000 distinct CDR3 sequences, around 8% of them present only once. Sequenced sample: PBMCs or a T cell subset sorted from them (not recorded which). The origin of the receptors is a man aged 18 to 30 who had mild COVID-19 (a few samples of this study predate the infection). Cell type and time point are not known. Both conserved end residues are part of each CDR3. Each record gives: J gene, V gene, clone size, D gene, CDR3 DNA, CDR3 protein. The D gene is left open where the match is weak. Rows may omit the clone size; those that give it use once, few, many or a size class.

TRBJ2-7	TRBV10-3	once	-	TGTGCCATCAGTGGAGAATACGAGCAGTACTTC	CAISGEYEQYF
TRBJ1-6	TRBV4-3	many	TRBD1	TGCGCCAGCAGCCATTACGGACAGGGGAATTCACCCCTCCACTTT	CASSHYGQGNSPLHF
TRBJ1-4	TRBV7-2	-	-	TGTGCCAGCAGCTTAGGCGGGCGGGGAGAAAAACTGTTTTTT	CASSLGGRGEKLFF
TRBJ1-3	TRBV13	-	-	TGTGCCAGCAGCTTAGAAGGGGATGGAAACACCATATATTTT	CASSLEGDGNTIYF
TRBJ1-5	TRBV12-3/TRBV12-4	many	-	TGTGCCAGCAGGGGGGGTAATCAGCCCCAGCATTTT	CASRGGNQPQHF
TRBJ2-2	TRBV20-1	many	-	TGCAGTGCTCCCAGGGGATCGGGGGAGCTGTTTTTT	CSAPRGSGELFF
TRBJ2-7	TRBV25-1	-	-	TGTGCCAGTAATCCCCGTGGGACTGTCGCGCAGTACTTC	CASNPRGTVAQYF
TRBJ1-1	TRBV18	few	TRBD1	TGTGCCAGCTCACCCAAATGGACAGGGAAGAACACTGAAGCTTTCTTT	CASSPKWTGKNTEAFF
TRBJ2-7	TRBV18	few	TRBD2	TGTGCCAGCTCACCGGTAACACCGGGACTAGCGAGCGGGGCCTACGAGCAGTACTTC	CASSPVTPGLASGAYEQYF
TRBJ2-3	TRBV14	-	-	TGTGCCAGCAGCCGAGGATGGGTACAGGGAACAGATACGCAGTATTTT	CASSRGWVQGTDTQYF
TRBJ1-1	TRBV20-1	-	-	TGCAGTGCTCGCATAGGGGGTCCGAACACTGAAGCTTTCTTT	CSARIGGPNTEAFF
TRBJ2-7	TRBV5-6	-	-	TGTGCCAGCAGCTTGTCCCGGGGTCGAGGCTACGAGCAGTACTTC	CASSLSRGRGYEQYF
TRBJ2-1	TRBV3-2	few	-	TGTGCCAGCAGCTTGGGGTGGGTACACGATGAGCAGTTCTTC	CASSLGWVHDEQFF
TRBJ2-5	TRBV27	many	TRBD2	TGTGCCAGCAAAACGGGGGGCCAAGAGACCCAGTACTTC	CASKTGGQETQYF
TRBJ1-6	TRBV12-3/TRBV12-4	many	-	TGTGCCAGCAGTTTTGACGTCTATAATTCACCCCTCCACTTT	CASSFDVYNSPLHF
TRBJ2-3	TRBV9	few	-	TGTGCCAGCAGCACAGGGACGTCTTCGGATACGCAGTATTTT	CASSTGTSSDTQYF
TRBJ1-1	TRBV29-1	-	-	TGCAGCGTGAGAAACAGGCTATCGTGGAACACTGAAGCTTTCTTT	CSVRNRLSWNTEAFF
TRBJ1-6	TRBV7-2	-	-	TGTGCCAGCAGCTTAGGGGACCGAGCGTGGTATGGTTCACCCCTCCACTTT	CASSLGDRAWYGSPLHF
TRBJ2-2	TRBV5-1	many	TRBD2	TGCGCCAGCAGCTTACCGGGACTAGCGGTGAACACCGGGGAGCTGTTTTTT	CASSLPGLAVNTGELFF
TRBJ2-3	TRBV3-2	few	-	TGTGCCAGCAGCCAAGCTTGCACAGATACGCAGTATTTT	CASSQACTDTQYF
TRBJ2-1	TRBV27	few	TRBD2	TGTGCCAGCAGACTACAAAACCCCAGCGGGGCTTACTACAATGAGCAGTTCTTC	CASRLQNPSGAYYNEQFF
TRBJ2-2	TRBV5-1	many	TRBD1	TGCGCCAGCAGCAATTGGCCTTCGGACAGGGGGACCTCCGGGGAGCTGTTTTTT	CASSNWPSDRGTSGELFF
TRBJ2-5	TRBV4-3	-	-	TGCGCCAGCAGCCAAGAAGGTGGTGGCAGGGCTCAAGATACCCAGTACTTC	CASSQEGGGRAQDTQYF
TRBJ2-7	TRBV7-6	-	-	TGTGCCAGCAGCTTAGGGCCGGGACCCTACGAGCAGTACTTC	CASSLGPGPYEQYF
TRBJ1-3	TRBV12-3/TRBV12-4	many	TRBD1	TGTGCCAGCAGTTTCGCGGACAGGGGCTCTGGAAACACCATATATTTT	CASSFADRGSGNTIYF
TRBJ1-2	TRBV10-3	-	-	TGTGCCATCAGCGACGCGCACCAGGCTGGCTACACCTTC	CAISDAHQAGYTF
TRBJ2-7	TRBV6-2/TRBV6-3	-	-	TGTGCCAGCAGGCCCCATCGACAGTACGAGCAGTACTTC	CASRPHRQYEQYF
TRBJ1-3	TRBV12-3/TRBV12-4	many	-	TGTGCCAGCAGTCGGGAGATGGGAAACACCATATATTTT	CASSREMGNTIYF
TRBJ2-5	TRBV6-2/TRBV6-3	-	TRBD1	TGTGCCAGCAGCCGACAGGGTTTCCGACTTTACCAAGAGACCCAGTACTTC	CASSRQGFRLYQETQYF
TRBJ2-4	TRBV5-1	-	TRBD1	TGCGCCAGCAGTTCCTGGGACAGGGTAAACATTCAGTACTTC	CASSSWDRVNIQYF
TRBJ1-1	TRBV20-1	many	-	TGCAGTGCTAGATCAGGGGACGCCTTAAGAGCTTTCTTT	CSARSGDALRAFF
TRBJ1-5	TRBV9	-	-	TGTGCCAGCAGCGTAGGATTCCTGGACACCCAGCCCCAGCATTTT	CASSVGFLDTQPQHF
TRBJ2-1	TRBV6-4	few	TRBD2	TGTGCCAGCAGCGATTGGGCTAGCGGGGACTACAATGAGCAGTTCTTC	CASSDWASGDYNEQFF
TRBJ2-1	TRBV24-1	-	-	TGTGCCACCAGTGATAAAAAAGGACTCTACAATGAGCAGTTCTTC	CATSDKKGLYNEQFF
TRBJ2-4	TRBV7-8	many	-	TGTGCCAGCAGTTTGGGGCCCGCGGCCAAAAACATTCAGTACTTC	CASSLGPAAKNIQYF
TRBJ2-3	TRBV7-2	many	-	TGTGCCAGCAGCTTAGACTTTGCGGCGGGGATCACAGATACGCAGTATTTT	CASSLDFAAGITDTQYF
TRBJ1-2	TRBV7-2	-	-	TGTGCCAGCAGCTCCCGGGGGGGCTATAACTATGGCTACACCTTC	CASSSRGGYNYGYTF
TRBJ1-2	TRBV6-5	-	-	TGTGCCAGCAGTCCCGACGGTCACTATGGCTACACCTTC	CASSPDGHYGYTF
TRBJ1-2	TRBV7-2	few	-	TGTGCCAGCAGCGCCGTGGGTGTCTATGGCTACACCTTC	CASSAVGVYGYTF
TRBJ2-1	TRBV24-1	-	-	TGTGCCACCAGTGACCCAGGGGTGGGGCAGTTCTTC	CATSDPGVGQFF
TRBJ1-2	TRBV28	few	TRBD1	TGTGCCAGCAGCCCTCACTCGACAGGGGATGGCTACACCTTC	CASSPHSTGDGYTF
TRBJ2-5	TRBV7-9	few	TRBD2	TGTGCCAGCAGCTTAAGCGGGGGGACGGAGACCCAGTACTTC	CASSLSGGTETQYF
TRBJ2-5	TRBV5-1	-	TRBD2	TGCGCCAGCAGCTTGAAGTGGATAGCGGGGGGAGAAGGAGAGACCCAGTACTTC	CASSLKWIAGGEGETQYF
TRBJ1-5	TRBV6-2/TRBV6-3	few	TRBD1	TGTGCCAGCAGTCGGGACAGGGCCGATAGCAATCAGCCCCAGCATTTT	CASSRDRADSNQPQHF
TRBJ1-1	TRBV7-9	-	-	TGTGCCAGCAGCTTAGAACCGGGGGTATGGACTGAAGCTTTCTTT	CASSLEPGVWTEAFF
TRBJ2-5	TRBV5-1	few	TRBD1	TGCGCCAGCAGCGCCGGCCGGCGGACAGGGGGCTGGGGGTACCAAGAGACCCAGTACTTC	CASSAGRRTGGWGYQETQYF
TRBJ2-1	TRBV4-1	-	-	TGCGCCAGCAGCCAAGTGGTAAATGAGCAGTTCTTC	CASSQVVNEQFF
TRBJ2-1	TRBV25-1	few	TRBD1	TGTGCCAGCAGCCAGGCACCGGGACAGGGGACGCAACATGTGTTCTTC	CASSQAPGQGTQHVFF
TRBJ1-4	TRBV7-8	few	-	TGTGCCAGCAGCAACCGACAGGAAAAACTGTTTTTT	CASSNRQEKLFF
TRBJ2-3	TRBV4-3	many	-	TGCGCCAGCAGCCAGACCTCGGCAGATACGCAGTATTTT	CASSQTSADTQYF
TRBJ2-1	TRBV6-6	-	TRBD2	TGTGCCAGCAAGGAAAGCGGGGGCTCCTACAATGAGCAGTTCTTC	CASKESGGSYNEQFF
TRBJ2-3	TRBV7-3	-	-	TGTGCCAGCAGCTCAAGCTGGGGGGATACAGATACGCAGTATTTT	CASSSSWGDTDTQYF
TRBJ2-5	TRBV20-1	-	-	TGCAGTGCTAGGGCCGGTGAGACCCAGTACTTC	CSARAGETQYF